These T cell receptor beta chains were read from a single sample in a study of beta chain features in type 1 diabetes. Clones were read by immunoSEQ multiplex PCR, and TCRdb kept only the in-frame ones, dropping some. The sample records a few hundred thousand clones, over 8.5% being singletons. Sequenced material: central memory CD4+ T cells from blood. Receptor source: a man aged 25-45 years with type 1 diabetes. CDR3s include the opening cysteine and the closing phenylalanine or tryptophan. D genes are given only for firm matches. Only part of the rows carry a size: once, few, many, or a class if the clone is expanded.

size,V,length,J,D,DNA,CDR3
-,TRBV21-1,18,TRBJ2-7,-,TGTGCCAGCAGCAAGCCCACTAAACCGACGGGGAGCTCCTACGAGCAGTACTTC,CASSKPTKPTGSSYEQYF
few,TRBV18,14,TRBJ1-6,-,TGTGCCAGCTCACCCGGACAATATAATTCACCCCTCCACTTT,CASSPGQYNSPLHF
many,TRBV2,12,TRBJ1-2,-,TGTGCCAGCAGAAGGGAAGACTATGGCTACACCTTC,CASRREDYGYTF
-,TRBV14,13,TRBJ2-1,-,TGTGCCAGCAGCCAAGAATCCTACAATGAGCAGTTCTTC,CASSQESYNEQFF
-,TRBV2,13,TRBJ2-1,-,TGTGCCAGCAACTGGGGGGAGGTAGATAGTCAGTTCTTC,CASNWGEVDSQFF
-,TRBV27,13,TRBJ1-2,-,TGTGCCAGCAGTTCCGGACAGAGCTATGGCTACACCTTC,CASSSGQSYGYTF
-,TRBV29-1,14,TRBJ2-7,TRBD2,TGCAGCGTTGAGGCTAGCGGGAGACCCTACGAGCAGTACTTC,CSVEASGRPYEQYF
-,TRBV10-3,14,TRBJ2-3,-,TGTGCCAGCAGTTCGAAAGGGAGCGGGGATACGCAGTATTTT,CASSSKGSGDTQYF
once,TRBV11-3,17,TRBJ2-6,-,TGTGCCAGCAGCCGCGGGACAGCCTCCTCTGGGGCCAACGTCCTGACTTTC,CASSRGTASSGANVLTF
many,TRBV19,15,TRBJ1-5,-,TGTGCCAGTAGTTCGTACGGCTTTGGCAATCAGCCCCAGCATTTT,CASSSYGFGNQPQHF
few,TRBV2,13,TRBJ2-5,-,TGTGCCAGCAGCGGGACGTTGCAAGAGACCCAGTACTTC,CASSGTLQETQYF
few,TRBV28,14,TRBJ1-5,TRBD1,TGTGCCAGCAGTGGGACAGCGCTCAATCAGCCCCAGCATTTT,CASSGTALNQPQHF
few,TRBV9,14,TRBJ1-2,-,TGTGCCAGCAGCGCCGGGACCGATTATATAGGCTACACCTTC,CASSAGTDYIGYTF
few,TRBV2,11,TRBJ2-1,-,TGTGCCAGCTGGTCTAACAATGAGCAGTTCTTC,CASWSNNEQFF
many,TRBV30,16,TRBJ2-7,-,TGTGCCTGGAGTGTGGGGATCCCGGGGCCGTACTACGAGCAGTACTTC,CAWSVGIPGPYYEQYF
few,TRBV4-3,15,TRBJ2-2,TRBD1,TGCGCCAGCAGTATTGGACAGGCGAACACCGGGGAGCTGTTTTTT,CASSIGQANTGELFF
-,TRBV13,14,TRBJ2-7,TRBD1,TGTGCCAGCAGCTCTTCGGGACAGACCTACGAGCAGTACTTC,CASSSSGQTYEQYF
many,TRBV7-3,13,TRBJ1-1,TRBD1,TGTGCCAGCAGCTCCGGACAGGGGGCCGGAGCTTTCTTT,CASSSGQGAGAFF
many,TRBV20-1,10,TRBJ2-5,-,TGCAGTGCAGCTGGGGAGACCCAGTACTTC,CSAAGETQYF
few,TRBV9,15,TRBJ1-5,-,TGTGCCAGCAGCGTAGCTGGGGCGAGCAATCAGCCCCAGCATTTT,CASSVAGASNQPQHF
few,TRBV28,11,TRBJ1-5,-,TGTGCCAGCAGTTTAGGGCAGCCCCAGCATTTT,CASSLGQPQHF
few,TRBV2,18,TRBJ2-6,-,TGTGCCAGCAGTGAAAGGTGGCCCCGGGTAGGTGGGGCCAACGTCCTGACTTTC,CASSERWPRVGGANVLTF
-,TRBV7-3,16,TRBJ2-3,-,TGTGCCAGCAGCTTAATTGGGGGCTATTCCACAGATACGCAGTATTTT,CASSLIGGYSTDTQYF
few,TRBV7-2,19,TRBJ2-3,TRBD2,TGTGCCAGCAGGCCGGGACTAGCGGGAGGGTTGGTGTTGACAGATACGCAGTATTTT,CASRPGLAGGLVLTDTQYF
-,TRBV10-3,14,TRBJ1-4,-,TGTGCCATCAGAACAGGGCCTGCTAATGAAAAACTGTTTTTT,CAIRTGPANEKLFF
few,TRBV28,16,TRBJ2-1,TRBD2,TGTGCCAGCAGAAGGGCTAGCGGGAGGCTCTACAATGAGCAGTTCTTC,CASRRASGRLYNEQFF
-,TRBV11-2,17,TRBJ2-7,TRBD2,TGTGCCAGCAGCTATCTAGCGGGAGCCCAGGGTGGGTACGAGCAGTACTTC,CASSYLAGAQGGYEQYF
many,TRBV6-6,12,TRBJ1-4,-,TGTGCCAGTGGGGGGGAACGAGAAAAACTGTTTTTT,CASGGEREKLFF
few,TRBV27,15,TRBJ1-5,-,TGTGCCAGCAGTTTAGTGTCCGGATCAAATCAGCCCCAGCATTTT,CASSLVSGSNQPQHF
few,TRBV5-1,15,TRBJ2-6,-,TGCGCCAGCAGCTTGGTGGCTTCCGGGGCCAACGTCCTGACTTTC,CASSLVASGANVLTF
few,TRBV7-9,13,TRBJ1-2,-,TGTGCCAGCAGCTTAGAGGGGATTTATGGCTACACCTTC,CASSLEGIYGYTF
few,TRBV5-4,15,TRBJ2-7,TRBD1,TGTGCCAGCAGCACCGGACAGGTGTACGGCTACGAGCAGTACTTC,CASSTGQVYGYEQYF
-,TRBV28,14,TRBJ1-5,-,TGTGCCAGCAAGACAAGGGGTGAGGAGCAGCCCCAGCATTTT,CASKTRGEEQPQHF
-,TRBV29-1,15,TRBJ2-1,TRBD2,TGCAGCGGTGGTATAGCGGGAGTCGGTTACAATGAGCAGTTCTTC,CSGGIAGVGYNEQFF
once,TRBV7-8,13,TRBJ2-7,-,TGTGCCAGCACCCTTAATATGGTGGGCGAGCAGTACTTC,CASTLNMVGEQYF
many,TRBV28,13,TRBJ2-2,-,TGTGCCAGCAGTTTAGTAGTATTCGGGGAGCTGTTTTTT,CASSLVVFGELFF
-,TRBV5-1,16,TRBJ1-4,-,TGCGCCAGCAGCTTAGGACAGCTAGCAACTAATGAAAAACTGTTTTTT,CASSLGQLATNEKLFF
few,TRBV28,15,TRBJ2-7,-,TGTGCCAGCAGTTCCCCCCCAGTGAGTCTCGACGAGCAGTACTTC,CASSSPPVSLDEQYF
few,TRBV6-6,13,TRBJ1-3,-,TGTGCCCTACAGGAGGGGCTTGGAAACACCATATATTTT,CALQEGLGNTIYF
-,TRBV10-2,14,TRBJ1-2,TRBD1,TGCGCCAGCACCCCCGGGACAGTAGAGCGAGGCTACACCTTC,CASTPGTVERGYTF
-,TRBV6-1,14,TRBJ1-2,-,TGTGCCAGCAGTGAGAGAGGGGAAAGCAATCGCTACACCTTC,CASSERGESNRYTF
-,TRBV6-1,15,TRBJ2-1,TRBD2,TGCGCCAGCAGTGAAGCGGGAGGGCTCTACAATGAGCAGTTCTTC,CASSEAGGLYNEQFF
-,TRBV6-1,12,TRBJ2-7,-,TGTGCCAGCGCTTCGTCCCACTACGAGCAGTACTTC,CASASSHYEQYF
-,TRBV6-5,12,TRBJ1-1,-,TGTGCCAGCAGAGGAACGGACACTGAAGCTTTCTTT,CASRGTDTEAFF
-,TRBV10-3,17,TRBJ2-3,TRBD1,TGTGCCATCAGCAGCCCTGTGACAGGGGGCCTCACAGATACGCAGTATTTT,CAISSPVTGGLTDTQYF
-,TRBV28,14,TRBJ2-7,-,TGTGCCAGCAGTTATGAGTGGAGCTCCTACGAGCAGTACTTC,CASSYEWSSYEQYF
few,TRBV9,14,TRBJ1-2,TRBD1,TGTGCCAGCAGCCGGACAGGGTTTGGCTATGGCTACACCTTC,CASSRTGFGYGYTF
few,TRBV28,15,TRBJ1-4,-,TGTGCCAGCAGCAGCGGGGAATTCTCTAATGAAAAACTGTTTTTT,CASSSGEFSNEKLFF
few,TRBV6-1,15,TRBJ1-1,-,TGTGCCACCCGAAGAACCGACAGCATGAACACTGAAGCTTTCTTT,CATRRTDSMNTEAFF
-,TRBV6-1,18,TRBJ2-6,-,TGTGCCAGCAGTGAAGTTGGCGTACAGACCTCTGGGGCCAACGTCCTGACTTTC,CASSEVGVQTSGANVLTF
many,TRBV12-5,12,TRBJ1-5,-,TGTGCTAGTGGTTTGGGGGGTCAGCCCCAGCATTTT,CASGLGGQPQHF
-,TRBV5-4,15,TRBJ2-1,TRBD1,TGTGCCAGCAGCTTTGGAAGGGGGCCGTACAATGAGCAGTTCTTC,CASSFGRGPYNEQFF
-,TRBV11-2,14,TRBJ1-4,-,TGTGCCAGCAGCAAATTACAGGAGAATGAAAAACTGTTTTTT,CASSKLQENEKLFF
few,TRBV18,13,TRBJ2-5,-,TGTGCCAGCTCACCCGACAGCCAAGAGACCCAGTACTTC,CASSPDSQETQYF
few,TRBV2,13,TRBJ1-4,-,TGTGCCAGCAGTGAAAGGTGGGCCGAAAAACTGTTTTTT,CASSERWAEKLFF